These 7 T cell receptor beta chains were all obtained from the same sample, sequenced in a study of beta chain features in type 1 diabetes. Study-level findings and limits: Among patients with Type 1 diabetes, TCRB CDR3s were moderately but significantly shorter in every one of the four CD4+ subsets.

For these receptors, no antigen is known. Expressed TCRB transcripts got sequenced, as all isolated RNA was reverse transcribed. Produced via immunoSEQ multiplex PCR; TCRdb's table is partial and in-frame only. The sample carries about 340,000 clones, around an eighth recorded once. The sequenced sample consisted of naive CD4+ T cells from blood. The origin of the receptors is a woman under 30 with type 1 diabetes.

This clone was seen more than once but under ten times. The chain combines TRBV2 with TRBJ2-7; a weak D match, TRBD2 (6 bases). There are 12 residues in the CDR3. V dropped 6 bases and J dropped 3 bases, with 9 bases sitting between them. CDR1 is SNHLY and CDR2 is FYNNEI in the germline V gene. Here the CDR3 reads CASSGSGYEQYV. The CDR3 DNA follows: TGTGCCAGCAGCGGGAGCGGCTACGAGCAGTACGTC.

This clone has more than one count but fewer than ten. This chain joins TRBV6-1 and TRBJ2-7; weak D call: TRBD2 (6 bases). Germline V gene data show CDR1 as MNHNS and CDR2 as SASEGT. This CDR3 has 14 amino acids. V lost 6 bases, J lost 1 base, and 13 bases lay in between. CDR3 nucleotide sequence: TGTGCCAGCAGGTCGGGAGTCGGGTCCTACGAGCAGTACTTC. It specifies CASRSGVGSYEQYF.

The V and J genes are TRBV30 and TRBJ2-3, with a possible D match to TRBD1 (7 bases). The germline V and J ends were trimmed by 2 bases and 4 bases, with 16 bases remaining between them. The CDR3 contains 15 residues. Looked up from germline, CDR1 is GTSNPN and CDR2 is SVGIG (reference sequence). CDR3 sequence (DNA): TGTGCCTGGAGTCCGGACAGGCCGGGGGCAGATACGCAGTATTTT. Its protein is CAWSPDRPGADTQYF.

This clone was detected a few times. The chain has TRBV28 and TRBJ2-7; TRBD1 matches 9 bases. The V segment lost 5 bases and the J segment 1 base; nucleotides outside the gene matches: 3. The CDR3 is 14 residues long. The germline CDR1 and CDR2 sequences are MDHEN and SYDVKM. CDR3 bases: TGTGCCAGCAGTCACGGACAGGGGTCCTACGAGCAGTACTTC. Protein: CASSHGQGSYEQYF.

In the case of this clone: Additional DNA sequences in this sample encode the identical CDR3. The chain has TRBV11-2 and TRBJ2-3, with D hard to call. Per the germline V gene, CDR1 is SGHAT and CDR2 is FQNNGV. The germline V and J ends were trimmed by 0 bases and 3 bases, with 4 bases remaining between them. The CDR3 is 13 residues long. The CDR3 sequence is CASSLDRTDTQYF. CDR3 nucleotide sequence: TGTGCCAGCAGCTTAGATAGAACAGATACGCAGTATTTT.

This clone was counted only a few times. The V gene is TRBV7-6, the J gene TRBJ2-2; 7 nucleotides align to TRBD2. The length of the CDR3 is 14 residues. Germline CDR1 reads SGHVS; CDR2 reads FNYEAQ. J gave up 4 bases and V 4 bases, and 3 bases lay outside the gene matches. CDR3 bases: TGTGCCAGCAGCTCGAGACTAGCCACCGGGGAGCTGTTTTTT. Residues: CASSSRLATGELFF.

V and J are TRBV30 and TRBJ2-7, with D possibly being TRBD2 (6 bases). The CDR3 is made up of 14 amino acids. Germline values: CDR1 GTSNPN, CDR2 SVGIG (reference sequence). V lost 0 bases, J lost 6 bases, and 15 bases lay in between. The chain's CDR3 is CAWSVGGFPGEQYF. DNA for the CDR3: TGTGCCTGGAGTGTAGGAGGGTTCCCGGGCGAGCAGTACTTC.